This T cell receptor beta chain is drawn from a study of identifying expanded T cells in peripheral blood. Germline assignment: CDR1 MDHEN and CDR2 SYDVKM. This CDR3 spans 17 amino acids. Trimming at V came to 6 bases and at J to 6 bases, leaving 13 bases not matched to a gene. The study's findings and limits: Across healthy donors, higher total template counts meant significantly greater roughly 2-week count variance. Approximately 1.2 clones differed between technical replicates, versus approximately 17 and 20 over time.

TCRdb's table, derived via immunoSEQ multiplex PCR, lists solely in-frame clones and lacks some. The data show some 78,000 clones, roughly 86% seen once. Note on this clone: Its matching antigen is unknown.

Collection occurred without any documented infections or immune events in donors. The sequence came from a person aged 18 to 75 in good health. The source material was blood. This chain joins TRBV28 and TRBJ2-3, with 12 positions matching TRBD2. CDR3 region: CASSLSLTSGRSDTQYF. In DNA, the CDR3 is TGTGCCAGCAGCCTAAGCCTGACTAGCGGGAGATCCGATACGCAGTATTTT. The full variable domain, completed using reference TRBV28 and TRBJ2-3, is DVKVTQSSRYLVKRTGEKVFLECVQDMDHENMFWYRQDPGLGLRLIYFSYDVKMKEKGDIPEGYSVSREKKERFSLILESASTNQTSMYLCASSLSLTSGRSDTQYFGPGTRLTVL.